This is a list of T cell receptor beta chains from one sample in a study of CD8 T cells in Susac syndrome. TCRdb reanalysed the immunoSEQ multiplex PCR reads using MiXCR and keeps one entry per CDR3 protein. The data contain some 400,000 distinct CDR3 sequences, more than 80% of them singletons. Input material: CD8+ T cells from PBMCs. These receptors all come from a human donor with multiple sclerosis. The CDR3 runs from the conserved cysteine through the conserved F or W. The D gene is left open where the match is weak. Clone sizes are given selectively: once, few, many, or a class where the clone is expanded.

once	TRBV7-6	NA	TRBJ2-5	CASSLATETLRGLETQYF	TGTGCCAGCAGCTTAGCGACTGAGACACTACGGGGCTTAGAGACCCAGTACTTC
NA	TRBV2	NA	TRBJ2-2	CASGPGNTGELFF	TGTGCCAGCGGTCCGGGAAACACCGGGGAGCTGTTTTTT
once	TRBV7-2	NA	TRBJ2-3	CASSSYGGSTDTQYF	TGTGCCAGCAGCTCGTATGGGGGGAGCACAGATACGCAGTATTTT
NA	TRBV7-8	TRBD2	TRBJ2-5	CASSYGLAGLQETQYF	TGTGCCAGCAGCTATGGACTAGCGGGGCTCCAAGAGACCCAGTACTTC
NA	TRBV27	NA	TRBJ2-6	CASSFFPGANVLTF	TGTGCCAGCAGTTTCTTCCCTGGGGCCAACGTCCTGACTTTC
NA	TRBV7-9	TRBD1	TRBJ1-5	CASSSTDIQGAEQPQHF	TGTGCCAGCAGTTCTACGGATATACAGGGGGCTGAGCAGCCCCAGCATTTT
NA	TRBV4-1	NA	TRBJ1-2	CASQPGGGAYGYTF	TGCGCCAGCCAGCCGGGCGGGGGCGCCTATGGCTACACCTTC
NA	TRBV28	NA	TRBJ2-7	CASSLYARSYEQYF	TGTGCCAGCAGTTTATACGCCCGGTCTTACGAGCAGTACTTC
NA	TRBV13	NA	TRBJ2-5	CASSSGHPAGSQYF	TGTGCCAGCAGCTCGGGACACCCCGCGGGGTCCCAGTACTTC
NA	TRBV20-1	TRBD2	TRBJ2-1	CSARDSRESSYNEQFF	TGCAGTGCTAGAGATTCGCGGGAGAGCTCCTACAATGAGCAGTTCTTC
NA	TRBV7-9	TRBD2	TRBJ2-2	CASNAGANTGELFF	TGTGCCAGCAACGCGGGAGCGAACACCGGGGAGCTGTTTTTT
NA	TRBV6-5	TRBD2	TRBJ2-7	CASSYGAGVGEQYF	TGTGCCAGCAGTTATGGTGCGGGAGTAGGGGAGCAGTACTTC
NA	TRBV4-1	TRBD1	TRBJ2-7	CASSQADRDEQYF	TGCGCCAGCAGCCAAGCGGACAGGGACGAGCAGTACTTC
NA	TRBV14	TRBD2	TRBJ2-1	CASSQLSGVHNEQFF	TGTGCCAGCAGCCAGTTAAGCGGGGTCCACAATGAGCAGTTCTTC
once	TRBV10-3	TRBD2	TRBJ2-1	CAISDGGSSYNEQFF	TGTGCCATCAGTGACGGGGGGTCCTCCTACAATGAGCAGTTCTTC
NA	TRBV4-1	NA	TRBJ1-2	CASSQDQKSSYGYTF	TGCGCCAGCAGCCAAGATCAGAAATCATCCTATGGCTACACCTTC
NA	TRBV5-1	NA	TRBJ2-3	CASSLESIAGTDTQYF	TGCGCCAGCAGCTTGGAGTCGATTGCCGGCACAGATACGCAGTATTTT
NA	TRBV7-9	TRBD2	TRBJ2-7	CASSSALGGVGEQYF	TGTGCCAGCAGCTCCGCCCTTGGGGGGGTGGGGGAGCAGTACTTC
NA	TRBV5-4	NA	TRBJ1-2	CASSLGLPEGNYGYTF	TGTGCCAGCAGCTTAGGTTTGCCAGAGGGGAACTATGGCTACACCTTC
NA	TRBV27	NA	TRBJ2-1	CASSLDASYNEQFF	TGTGCCAGCAGTTTAGACGCTTCCTACAATGAGCAGTTCTTC
NA	TRBV6-1	NA	TRBJ1-5	CASSGRQGRSGNQPQHF	TGTGCCAGCAGTGGGAGGCAGGGGAGGAGTGGCAATCAGCCCCAGCATTTT
NA	TRBV29-1	NA	TRBJ1-2	CSVVFGGSLYGYTF	TGCAGCGTTGTTTTCGGGGGCAGCCTCTATGGCTACACCTTC
NA	TRBV12-3/TRBV12-4	NA	TRBJ1-1	CASSRGMSTEAFF	TGTGCCAGCAGCCGGGGGATGAGCACTGAAGCTTTCTTT
few	TRBV6-1	NA	TRBJ1-1	CASTKEGTEAFF	TGTGCCAGCACCAAAGAGGGAACTGAAGCTTTCTTT
NA	TRBV15	NA	TRBJ1-3	CATSRVENSGNTIYF	TGTGCCACCAGCAGAGTGGAGAACTCTGGAAACACCATATATTTT
NA	TRBV4-2	NA	TRBJ1-5	CASSHGPRYSNQPQHF	TGTGCCAGCAGCCATGGACCTCGATATAGCAATCAGCCCCAGCATTTT
NA	TRBV10-3	NA	TRBJ2-7	CAISGKGSPYEQYF	TGTGCCATCAGTGGGAAGGGTTCCCCCTACGAGCAGTACTTC
NA	TRBV4-1	TRBD2	TRBJ2-3	CASSPGGGTIDTQYF	TGCGCCAGCAGCCCGGGAGGCGGGACCATTGATACGCAGTATTTT
NA	TRBV6-5	NA	TRBJ2-2	CASSYSLMGTGELFF	TGTGCCAGCAGTTACTCGTTAATGGGAACCGGGGAGCTGTTTTTT
NA	TRBV27	NA	TRBJ2-1	CASWGYNEQFF	TGTGCCAGCTGGGGTTACAATGAGCAGTTCTTC
NA	TRBV2	TRBD2	TRBJ2-7	CASGMRASGSGEQYF	TGTGCCAGCGGCATGCGGGCTAGCGGGAGTGGCGAGCAGTACTTC
few	TRBV19	NA	TRBJ2-7	CASSVSGTYEQYF	TGTGCCAGTAGTGTCTCCGGGACCTACGAGCAGTACTTC
NA	TRBV7-9	NA	TRBJ1-3	CASSSTVSSGNTIYF	TGTGCCAGCAGCTCGACAGTTTCCTCTGGAAACACCATATATTTT
NA	TRBV28	TRBD2	TRBJ2-3	CASCLAGGDTQYF	TGTGCCAGCTGTCTAGCGGGAGGAGATACGCAGTATTTT
NA	TRBV5-5	NA	TRBJ1-1	CASSLQLNTEAFF	TGTGCCAGCAGCTTACAATTGAACACTGAAGCTTTCTTT
NA	TRBV6-5	NA	TRBJ2-7	CASSYGSGVFEQYF	TGTGCCAGCAGTTACGGGTCGGGGGTTTTCGAGCAGTACTTC
NA	TRBV19	TRBD1	TRBJ1-5	CASSRQGVYQPQHF	TGTGCCAGTAGTAGACAGGGTGTGTACCAGCCCCAGCATTTT
few	TRBV6-1	NA	TRBJ2-1	CASSDGGYNEQFF	TGTGCCAGCAGTGATGGGGGATACAATGAGCAGTTCTTC
NA	TRBV19	NA	TRBJ2-7	CATGTVSYEQYF	TGTGCCACCGGGACGGTGAGCTACGAGCAGTACTTC
NA	TRBV20-1	NA	TRBJ2-3	CSAHTVETTDTQYF	TGCAGTGCTCACACGGTGGAGACCACAGATACGCAGTATTTT
NA	TRBV3-1	TRBD2	TRBJ2-1	CASSQAGGGDYNEQFF	TGTGCCAGCAGCCAAGCCGGCGGGGGAGACTACAATGAGCAGTTCTTC
NA	TRBV7-9	NA	TRBJ2-7	CASSFPDTAYEQYF	TGTGCCAGCAGCTTCCCGGACACTGCCTACGAGCAGTACTTC
NA	TRBV4-1	NA	TRBJ2-7	CASSQVQGSAYEQYF	TGCGCCAGCAGCCAAGTTCAGGGGTCAGCCTACGAGCAGTACTTC
NA	TRBV29-1	NA	TRBJ1-1	CSVGYDGMNTEAFF	TGCAGCGTCGGATACGACGGAATGAACACTGAAGCTTTCTTT
NA	TRBV4-1	NA	TRBJ1-2	CASSQEPGTGPNYGYTF	TGCGCCAGCAGCCAAGAACCCGGAACAGGCCCAAACTATGGCTACACCTTC
NA	TRBV6-1	TRBD1	TRBJ1-1	CASSEWVIAGTGGVNGEAFF	TGTGCCAGCAGTGAATGGGTCATAGCCGGGACAGGGGGCGTGAATGGTGAAGCTTTCTTT
NA	TRBV6-5	NA	TRBJ2-7	CASSFTQDSSSYEQYF	TGTGCCAGCAGTTTTACTCAGGATAGTAGCTCCTACGAGCAGTACTTC
NA	TRBV20-1	NA	TRBJ2-5	CSVLPSSRIQETQYF	TGCAGTGTCCTGCCGTCGTCGCGGATACAAGAGACCCAGTACTTC